This T cell receptor beta chain was identified during a study of PD-1 blockade in classical Hodgkin lymphoma (dated by TCRdb to 2020 to 2022). Turning to the overall study: Nivolumab dosing was 3 mg/kg intravenously every 2 weeks, continuing until either disease progression or unacceptable toxicity. The study used TCR beta sequencing and CyTOF to define a peripheral blood immune signature of response to PD-1 blockade in classical Hodgkin lymphoma.

The research as a whole found: A significant rise by C4D1 was seen in CD4+ but not CD8+ TCR diversity (p=0.0027 vs p=0.16), with the rise being most apparent in complete responders (p=0.02). Newly diagnosed patients were reported to have lower baseline TCR diversity than healthy donors, and relapsed/refractory patients were reported to have lower baseline TCR diversity still. Among trial patients, those achieving complete response had baseline diversity similar to that of newly diagnosed patients, while diversity was significantly lower in partial responders and progressors. The study was limited to a single clinical trial cohort, and causes of repertoire differences, possibly disease activity or prior therapy, remained undefined. Diversity was lower in patients who began nivolumab less than 1 year after ASCT, so these patients were left out of later analyses to avoid confounding by immune reconstitution.

Genomic DNA was extracted with the Qiagen DNeasy kit from unsorted PBMCs and from negatively selected CD4+ and CD8+ fractions. Amplification of TCR beta CDR3 regions was done by immunoSEQ multiplex PCR with primers that anneal to V and J segments. A synthetic immune receptor repertoire was used to minimize amplification bias, and any remaining bias was removed computationally after sequencing. The original pipeline was this. Repertoire diversity was quantified as the Shannon entropy index using custom Python scripts. The unsorted, CD4+ and CD8+ repertoires were each analyzed separately, with the exception of combined analyses, where CD4+ and CD8+ sequences were merged in silico. A clone counted as expanded when the clone's frequency after treatment rose at least 2-fold relative to C1D1, and clones undetected at baseline were given a pseudocount of 0.5. Singleton clones were defined as clones with 0 or 1 copy at C1D1, and non-singleton clones were defined as clones with 2 or more copies. Clones expanded in unsorted samples were assigned a CD4+, CD8+ or unknown annotation through matching of protein sequences in sorted samples from the same patient. Wilcoxon tests were applied to paired samples to test diversity changes from C1D1 to C4D1. In its TCRdb copy, this immuneACCESS table keeps in-frame sequences only and misses some clones. Where compared with another copy, unresolved V genes explain less than half of these, and the others have no known cause. Clone size and V and J calls were adopted from that table, with D and trimming inferred from the DNA. The sample table records about 9,700 clones; roughly 82% of these occur just once. The ten largest account for 40% to 55% of the sample.

With regard to this clone: What this receptor recognizes is not known. No base quality values were provided; no much bigger clone lies one nucleotide off.

In light of the paper, this sample's time point label describes: cycle 4 day 1 (C4D1), after more than five weeks of nivolumab. Every trial patient had relapsed after autologous stem cell transplantation, and cohorts A, B and C differed in prior brentuximab vedotin exposure. The trial cohort comprised more than 55 patients with relapsed/refractory classical Hodgkin lymphoma whose best overall responses were complete response, partial response or progressive disease. Single-agent nivolumab was administered to trial patients in the multi-cohort phase II CheckMate 205 trial. An independent review committee assessed best overall response by applying the 2007 International Working Group response criteria. Trial PBMCs were obtained immediately prior to nivolumab initiation (C1D1) and on therapy at cycle 2 day 1 and cycle 4 day 1. Peripheral blood was collected in 8 mL Vacutainer Cell Preparation Tubes, from which PBMCs were isolated by centrifugation and then cryopreserved.

Via the germline V gene, CDR1 is SGHVS and CDR2 FQNEAQ. Relative to germline, V is 2 bases shorter and J is 3 bases shorter, with 11 bases between their ends. The CDR3 covers 15 residues, taking in both the cysteine and the phenylalanine. Only the CDR3 region is kept as DNA, spanning 45 bases read in frame from base 1. The sequencing here drew on peripheral blood mononuclear cells (PBMCs), taken before the fourth cycle of nivolumab. This sequence was found in a human donor with classical Hodgkin lymphoma. The V gene is TRBV7-8 and the J gene is TRBJ1-5; the best D guess is TRBD1, with 5 bases matching. The CDR3 reads CASSLQGMPNQPQHF. The DNA sequence follows: TGTGCCAGCAGCTTACAGGGAATGCCCAATCAGCCCCAGCATTTT.